Listed below are T cell receptor beta chains from one sample, sequenced in a study of a mutant IDH1 vaccine in newly diagnosed glioma. These receptors lack a known antigen. Clones were read by immunoSEQ multiplex PCR, and TCRdb kept only the in-frame ones, dropping some. The sample contains around 54,000 clones, around 86% of which appear only once. The sequencing here drew on PBMCs, taken from a glioma patient whose treatment included an IDH1 peptide vaccine. Every receptor here comes from a woman in her forties or fifties with glioma. The CDR3 runs from the conserved cysteine through the conserved F or W. D genes are given only for firm matches. Clone size is not always given. Where it is, it says once, few, many or a class for expanded clones.

CASSLGQRPDSPLHF	TGTGCCAGCAGCTTAGGACAGCGCCCTGACTCACCCCTCCACTTT	.	.	TRBV11-2	TRBJ1-6
CARGGRGGFYIPGELFF	TGTGCCAGGGGGGGGCGGGGGGGCTTTTATATCCCCGGGGAGCTGTTTTTT	.	TRBD2	TRBV27	TRBJ2-2
CASRPRTGGANEKLFF	TGTGCCAGCAGGCCCCGAACAGGGGGTGCTAATGAAAAACTGTTTTTT	.	TRBD1	TRBV6-6	TRBJ1-4
CASSQDLGDPGANVLTF	TGCGCCAGCAGCCAAGACCTCGGGGATCCTGGGGCCAACGTCCTGACTTTC	.	.	TRBV4-1	TRBJ2-6
CASSQGDSNEKLFF	TGTGCCAGCAGCCAAGGGGACAGTAATGAAAAACTGTTTTTT	.	TRBD1	TRBV4-2	TRBJ1-4
CASSLSVPNSPLHF	TGTGCCAGCAGCTTGTCCGTCCCTAATTCACCCCTCCACTTT	.	.	TRBV5-8	TRBJ1-6
CASSAEYARYEQYF	TGTGCCAGCAGTGCCGAGTACGCCCGGTACGAGCAGTACTTC	.	.	TRBV6-5	TRBJ2-7
CASSLWMLAGGLISGANVLTF	TGCGCCAGCAGCTTGTGGATGTTAGCGGGGGGGCTAATCTCTGGGGCCAACGTCCTGACTTTC	.	TRBD2	TRBV5-1	TRBJ2-6
CSAQDRGETQYF	TGCAGCGCCCAGGACAGGGGTGAGACCCAGTACTTC	.	TRBD1	TRBV29-1	TRBJ2-5
CASSLVPGQGESYGYTF	TGTGCCAGCTCACTCGTCCCGGGACAGGGTGAAAGCTATGGCTACACCTTC	.	TRBD1	TRBV18	TRBJ1-2
CASSKAGAPNEQFF	TGTGCCAGTAGTAAAGCGGGGGCCCCCAATGAGCAGTTCTTC	.	TRBD2	TRBV19	TRBJ2-1
CASSFSGGKETQYF	TGTGCCAGCAGTTTCAGCGGGGGGAAGGAGACCCAGTACTTC	few	TRBD2	TRBV28	TRBJ2-5
CASSVAGTANSPLHF	TGTGCCAGCAGCGTAGCTGGGACGGCAAATTCACCCCTCCACTTT	.	.	TRBV9	TRBJ1-6
CASRTEGDTQYF	TGTGCCAGCAGGACTGAGGGAGATACGCAGTATTTT	.	.	TRBV11-2	TRBJ2-3
CASSQGGAGETQYF	TGTGCCAGCAGCCAAGGAGGGGCCGGGGAGACCCAGTACTTC	.	.	TRBV6-6	TRBJ2-5
CASSVGGSGTYGYTF	TGTGCCAGCAGCGTAGGGGGTAGTGGGACATACGGCTACACCTTC	.	.	TRBV9	TRBJ1-2
CASRTIPGQGTPLHF	TGTGCCAGCAGAACGATTCCGGGACAGGGAACACCCCTCCACTTT	.	TRBD1	TRBV27	TRBJ1-6
CASSPATGRNQPQHF	TGCGCCAGCAGCCCCGCAACGGGAAGGAATCAGCCCCAGCATTTT	.	.	TRBV5-1	TRBJ1-5
CASSSTGGQYF	TGCGCCAGCAGCTCAACGGGCGGGCAGTATTTT	.	.	TRBV5-1	TRBJ2-3
CASSVGTLSSYEQYF	TGTGCCAGCAGCGTTGGGACATTGAGCTCCTACGAGCAGTACTTC	.	.	TRBV9	TRBJ2-7
CASSADLTHSGANVLTF	TGCGCCAGCAGCGCGGACCTTACACACTCTGGGGCCAACGTCCTGACTTTC	.	.	TRBV4-3	TRBJ2-6
CACGSLGGYEQYF	TGTGCCTGTGGGTCGTTGGGGGGCTACGAGCAGTACTTC	.	.	TRBV30	TRBJ2-7
CASSLAGGPHEQFF	TGTGCCAGCTCACTAGCGGGGGGGCCCCATGAGCAGTTCTTC	.	TRBD2	TRBV14	TRBJ2-1
CASSSNSGGSNEQFF	TGTGCCAGCAGCTCTAATAGCGGGGGGAGCAATGAGCAGTTCTTC	few	TRBD2	TRBV6-4	TRBJ2-1
CASSQDRSYGYTF	TGCGCCAGCAGCCAAGACAGAAGCTATGGCTACACCTTC	few	.	TRBV4-1	TRBJ1-2
CASSLPGQRTYGYTF	TGTGCCAGCAGCTTGCCGGGACAGCGGACCTATGGCTACACCTTC	.	TRBD1	TRBV5-4	TRBJ1-2
CASSLGGIGELFF	TGTGCCAGCAGCTTAGGGGGAATCGGGGAGCTGTTTTTT	once	.	TRBV7-2	TRBJ2-2
CASSLVGRMNTEAFF	TGTGCCAGCAGCTTAGTGGGCAGAATGAACACTGAAGCTTTCTTT	.	.	TRBV11-3	TRBJ1-1
CAWTPQGEETQYF	TGTGCCTGGACCCCCCAGGGAGAAGAGACCCAGTACTTC	.	.	TRBV30	TRBJ2-5
CASSDTGIFPPEQFF	TGTGCCAGCAGTGATACAGGGATTTTCCCTCCCGAGCAGTTCTTC	.	.	TRBV6-1	TRBJ2-1
CASSFLTANSPLHF	TGTGCCAGCAGTTTTCTGACGGCAAATTCACCCCTCCACTTT	.	.	TRBV28	TRBJ1-6
CASSSADTQYF	TGTGCCAGCAGCTCGGCAGATACGCAGTATTTT	.	.	TRBV7-2	TRBJ2-3
CASSPGSGTGVVRETQYF	TGTGCCAGCAGCCCAGGCTCCGGGACAGGGGTTGTACGAGAGACCCAGTACTTC	few	TRBD1	TRBV11-3	TRBJ2-5
CASSYSGRAPEQFF	TGTGCCAGCAGTTACTCTGGCAGGGCGCCTGAGCAGTTCTTC	.	.	TRBV6-5	TRBJ2-1
CAWSEGLGDYEQYF	TGTGCCTGGAGTGAAGGACTAGGGGACTACGAGCAGTACTTC	.	TRBD2	TRBV30	TRBJ2-7
CASSQDRTVRQPQHF	TGCGCCAGCAGCCAAGATCGGACAGTTCGGCAGCCCCAGCATTTT	.	.	TRBV4-1	TRBJ1-5
CASSPRTSVETQYF	TGTGCCAGCAGCCCCAGGACAAGCGTCGAGACCCAGTACTTC	.	.	TRBV7-9	TRBJ2-5
CASSATDIRETQYF	TGTGCCAGCAGCGCGACGGACATAAGAGAGACCCAGTACTTC	.	.	TRBV9	TRBJ2-5
CASSFPLRTGGETQYF	TGTGCCAGCAGCTTCCCCCTAAGGACAGGAGGAGAGACCCAGTACTTC	.	TRBD1	TRBV7-9	TRBJ2-5
CASSVAGGLETQYF	TGCGCCAGCAGCGTAGCGGGGGGGCTGGAGACCCAGTACTTC	.	TRBD2	TRBV4-3	TRBJ2-5
CASSPRGSEAFF	TGTGCCAGTAGCCCTCGGGGGTCCGAAGCTTTCTTT	.	.	TRBV19	TRBJ1-1
CASSSRHRDSQETQYF	TGTGCCAGCAGCTCCAGACACCGGGACAGCCAAGAGACCCAGTACTTC	.	TRBD1	TRBV7-2	TRBJ2-5
CASSLSGGKSNTEAFF	TGCGCCAGCAGCTTGTCAGGGGGCAAATCGAACACTGAAGCTTTCTTT	.	TRBD1	TRBV5-1	TRBJ1-1
CSVGHNEKLFF	TGCAGCGTTGGCCATAATGAAAAACTGTTTTTT	.	.	TRBV29-1	TRBJ1-4
CASSQGTSGGAYNEQFF	TGTGCCAGCAGCCAAGGGACTAGCGGGGGGGCCTACAATGAGCAGTTCTTC	.	TRBD2	TRBV4-2	TRBJ2-1
CASNYQGMHEQYF	TGTGCCAGCAATTATCAGGGGATGCACGAGCAGTACTTC	.	.	TRBV9	TRBJ2-7
CASSDSTGYNTEAFF	TGTGCCAGCAGCGACTCGACAGGTTATAACACTGAAGCTTTCTTT	.	.	TRBV9	TRBJ1-1